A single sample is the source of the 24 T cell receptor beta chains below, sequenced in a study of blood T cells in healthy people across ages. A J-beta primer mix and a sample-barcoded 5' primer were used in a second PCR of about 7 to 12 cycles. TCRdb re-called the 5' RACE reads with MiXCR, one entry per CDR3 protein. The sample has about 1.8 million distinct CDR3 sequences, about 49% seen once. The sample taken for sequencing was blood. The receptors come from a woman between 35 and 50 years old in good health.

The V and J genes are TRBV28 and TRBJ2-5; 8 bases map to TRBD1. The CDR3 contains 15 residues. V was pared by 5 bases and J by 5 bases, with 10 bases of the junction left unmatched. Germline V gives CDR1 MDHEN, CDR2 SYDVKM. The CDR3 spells CASSSGQGLWETQYF. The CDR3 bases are TGTGCCAGCAGTAGCGGACAGGGCCTATGGGAGACCCAGTACTTC. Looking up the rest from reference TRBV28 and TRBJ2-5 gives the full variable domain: DVKVTQSSRYLVKRTGEKVFLECVQDMDHENMFWYRQDPGLGLRLIYFSYDVKMKEKGDIPEGYSVSREKKERFSLILESASTNQTSMYLCASSSGQGLWETQYFGPGTRLLVL.

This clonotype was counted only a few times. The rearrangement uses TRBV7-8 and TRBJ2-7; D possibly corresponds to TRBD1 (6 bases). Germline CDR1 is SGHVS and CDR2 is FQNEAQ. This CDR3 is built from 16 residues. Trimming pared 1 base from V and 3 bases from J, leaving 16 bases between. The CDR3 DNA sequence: TGTGCCAGCAGCTTAGTTGGCGAGGGGGAAGACTACGAGCAGTACTTC. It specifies CASSLVGEGEDYEQYF. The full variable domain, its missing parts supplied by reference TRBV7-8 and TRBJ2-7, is GAGVSQSPRYKVAKRGQDVALRCDPISGHVSLFWYQQALGQGPEFLTYFQNEAQLDKSGLPSDRFFAERPEGSVSTLKIQRTQQEDSAVYLCASSLVGEGEDYEQYFGPGTRLTVT.

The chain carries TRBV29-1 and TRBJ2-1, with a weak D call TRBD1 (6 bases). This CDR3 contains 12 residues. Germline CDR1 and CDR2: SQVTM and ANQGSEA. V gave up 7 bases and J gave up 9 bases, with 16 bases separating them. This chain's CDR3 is CSGQTGRGEQFF. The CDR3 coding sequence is TGCAGCGGCCAGACAGGTCGTGGTGAGCAGTTCTTC.

CDR3 in DNA: TGTGCCAGCAGCCAAGTTACTAGAGAAGAGACCCAGTACTTC. It codes for CASSQVTREETQYF. The chain joins TRBV3-1 to TRBJ2-5, with D maybe TRBD2 (5 bases). This CDR3 has 14 amino acids. V was pared by 1 base and J by 3 bases, with 9 bases between. Germline V lookup: CDR1 LGHDT, CDR2 YNNKEL (reference sequence).

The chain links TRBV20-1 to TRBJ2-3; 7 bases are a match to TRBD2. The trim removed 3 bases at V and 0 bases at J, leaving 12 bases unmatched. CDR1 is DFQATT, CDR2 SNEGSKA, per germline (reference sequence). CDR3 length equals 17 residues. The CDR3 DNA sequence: TGCAGTGCTAGTCTCCCTTTTGCGGGGGAGAGCACAGATACGCAGTATTTT. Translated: CSASLPFAGESTDTQYF.

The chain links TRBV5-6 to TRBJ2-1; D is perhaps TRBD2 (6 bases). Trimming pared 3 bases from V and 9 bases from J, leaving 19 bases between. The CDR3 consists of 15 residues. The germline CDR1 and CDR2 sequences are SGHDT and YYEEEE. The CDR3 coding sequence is TGTGCCAGCAGCTCGCGAGTTTGGGGGGAGTTTGAGCAGTTCTTC. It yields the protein CASSSRVWGEFEQFF.

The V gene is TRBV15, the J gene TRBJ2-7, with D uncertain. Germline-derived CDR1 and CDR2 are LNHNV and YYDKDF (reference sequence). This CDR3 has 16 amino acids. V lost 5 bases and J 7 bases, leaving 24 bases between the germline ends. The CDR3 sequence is CATSSRFTPMYNEQYF. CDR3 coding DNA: TGTGCCACCAGCTCCCGTTTCACCCCTATGTACAATGAGCAGTACTTC.

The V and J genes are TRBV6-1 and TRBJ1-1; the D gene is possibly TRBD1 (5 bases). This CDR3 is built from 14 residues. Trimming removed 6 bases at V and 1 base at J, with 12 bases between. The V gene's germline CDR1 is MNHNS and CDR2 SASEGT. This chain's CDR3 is CASSRDSENTEAFF. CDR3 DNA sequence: TGTGCCAGCAGCAGAGACAGTGAGAACACTGAAGCTTTCTTT.

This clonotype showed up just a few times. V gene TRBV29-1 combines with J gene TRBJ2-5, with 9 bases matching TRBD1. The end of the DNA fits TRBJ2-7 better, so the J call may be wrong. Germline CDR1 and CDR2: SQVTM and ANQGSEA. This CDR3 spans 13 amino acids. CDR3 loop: CSASDRGKYEQYF. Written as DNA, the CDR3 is TGCAGCGCCTCAGACAGGGGGAAATACGAGCAGTACTTC.

For the CDR3, the DNA is TGTGCCAGCAGCCACGTTTTAGGCAACACTGAAGCTTTCTTT. Its protein is CASSHVLGNTEAFF. J is TRBJ1-1 and V is TRBV14; D remains ambiguous. CDR1 is SGHDN, CDR2 FVKESK, per germline. V was clipped by 3 bases and J by 2 bases, with 10 bases between them. The CDR3 consists of 14 residues.

CDR3 residues: CASSYGTSQKNIQYF. CDR3 nucleotide sequence: TGCGCCAGCAGCTACGGGACTAGCCAAAAAAACATTCAGTACTTC. J is TRBJ2-4 and V is TRBV5-1, with 9 bases aligning to TRBD2. The CDR3 has 15 amino acids. CDR1 is SGHRS and CDR2 is YFSETQ in the germline V gene. The V segment lost 3 bases and the J segment 4 bases; nucleotides outside the gene matches: 5.

CDR3 DNA sequence: TGTGCCACCAGCAGAGAGAGGGTTACTGAAGCTTTCTTT. This codes for CATSRERVTEAFF. The chain uses TRBV15 and TRBJ1-1; D not certain. Germline V gene lookup returns CDR1 LNHNV and CDR2 YYDKDF (reference sequence). Trimming cost V 0 bases and J 5 bases, with 7 bases left between them. The CDR3 runs to 13 residues.

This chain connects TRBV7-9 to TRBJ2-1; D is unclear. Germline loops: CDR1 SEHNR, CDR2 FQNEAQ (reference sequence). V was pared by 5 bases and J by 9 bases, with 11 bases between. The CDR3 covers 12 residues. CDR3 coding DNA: TGTGCCAGCAGCCCAGAGTTCGGTGAGCAGTTCTTC. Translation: CASSPEFGEQFF. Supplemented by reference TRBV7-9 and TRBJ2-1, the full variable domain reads DTGVSQNPRHKITKRGQNVTFRCDPISEHNRLYWYRQTLGQGPEFLTYFQNEAQLEKSRLLSDRFSAERPKGSFSTLEIQRTEQGDSAMYLCASSPEFGEQFFGPGTRLTVL.

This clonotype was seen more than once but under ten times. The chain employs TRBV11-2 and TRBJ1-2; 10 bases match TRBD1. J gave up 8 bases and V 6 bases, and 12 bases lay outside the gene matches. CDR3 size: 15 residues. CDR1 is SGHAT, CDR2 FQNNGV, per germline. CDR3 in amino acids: CASSSGQGLGFGYTF. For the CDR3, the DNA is TGTGCCAGCAGTTCGGGACAGGGGTTGGGTTTCGGCTACACCTTC.

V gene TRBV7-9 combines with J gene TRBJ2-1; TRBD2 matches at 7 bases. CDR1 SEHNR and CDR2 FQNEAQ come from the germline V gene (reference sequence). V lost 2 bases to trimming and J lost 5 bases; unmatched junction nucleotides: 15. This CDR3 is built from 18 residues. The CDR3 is CASSLWGGNTWPNNEQFF. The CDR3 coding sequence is TGTGCCAGCAGCTTATGGGGGGGAAACACCTGGCCTAACAATGAGCAGTTCTTC. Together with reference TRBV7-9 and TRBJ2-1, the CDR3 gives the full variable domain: DTGVSQNPRHKITKRGQNVTFRCDPISEHNRLYWYRQTLGQGPEFLTYFQNEAQLEKSRLLSDRFSAERPKGSFSTLEIQRTEQGDSAMYLCASSLWGGNTWPNNEQFFGPGTRLTVL.

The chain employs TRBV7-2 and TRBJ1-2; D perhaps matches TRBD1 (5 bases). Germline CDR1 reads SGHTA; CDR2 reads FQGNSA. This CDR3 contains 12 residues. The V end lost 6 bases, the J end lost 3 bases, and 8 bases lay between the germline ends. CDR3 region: CASRGAYYGYTF. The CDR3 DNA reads TGTGCCAGCAGAGGGGCCTACTATGGCTACACCTTC.

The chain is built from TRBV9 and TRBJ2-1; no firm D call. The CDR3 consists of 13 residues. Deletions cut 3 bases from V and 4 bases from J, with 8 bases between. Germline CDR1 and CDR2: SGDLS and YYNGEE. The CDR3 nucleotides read TGTGCCAGCAGCGGATCAGGATACAATGAGCAGTTCTTC. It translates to CASSGSGYNEQFF.

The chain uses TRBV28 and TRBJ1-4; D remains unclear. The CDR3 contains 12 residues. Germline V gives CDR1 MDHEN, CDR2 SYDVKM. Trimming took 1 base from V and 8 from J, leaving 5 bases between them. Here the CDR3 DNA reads TGTGCCAGCAGTTTATACAGAGAAAAACTGTTTTTT. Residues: CASSLYREKLFF.

The CDR3 loop reads CASSLTQVETQYF. The CDR3 region has the DNA TGTGCCAGCAGCCTTACCCAGGTGGAGACCCAGTACTTC. V usage is TRBV7-2 and J usage is TRBJ2-7; D gene unclear. The J call may not be correct, given that the DNA end is closer to TRBJ2-5. The CDR3 contains 13 residues. Germline V gives CDR1 SGHTA, CDR2 FQGNSA.

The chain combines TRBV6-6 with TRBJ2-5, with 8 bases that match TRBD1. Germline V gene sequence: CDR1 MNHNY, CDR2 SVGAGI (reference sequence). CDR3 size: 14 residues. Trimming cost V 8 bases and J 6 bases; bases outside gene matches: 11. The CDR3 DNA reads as TGTGCCAGCGATCGGGACAGGTCCAGAAAGACCCAGTACTTC. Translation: CASDRDRSRKTQYF.

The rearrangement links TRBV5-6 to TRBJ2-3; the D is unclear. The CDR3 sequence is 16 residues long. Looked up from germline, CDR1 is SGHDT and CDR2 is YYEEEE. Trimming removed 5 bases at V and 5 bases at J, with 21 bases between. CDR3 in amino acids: CASSFSVSSARDTQYF. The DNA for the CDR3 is TGTGCCAGCAGTTTTTCGGTGTCCTCGGCAAGAGATACGCAGTATTTT.

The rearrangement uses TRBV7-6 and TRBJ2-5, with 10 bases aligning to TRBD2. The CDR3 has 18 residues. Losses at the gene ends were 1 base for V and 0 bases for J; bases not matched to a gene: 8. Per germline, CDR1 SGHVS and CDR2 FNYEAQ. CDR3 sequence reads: CASSLGVAGGYNQETQYF. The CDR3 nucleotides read TGTGCCAGCAGCTTAGGTGTAGCGGGGGGATACAACCAAGAGACCCAGTACTTC.

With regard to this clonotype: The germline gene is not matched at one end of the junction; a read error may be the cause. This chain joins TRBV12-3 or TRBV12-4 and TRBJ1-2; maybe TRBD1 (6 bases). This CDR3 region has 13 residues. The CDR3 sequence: CASGRGRRYGNTF. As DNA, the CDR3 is TGTGCCAGCGGCAGGGGACGACGTTATGGCAACACCTTC.

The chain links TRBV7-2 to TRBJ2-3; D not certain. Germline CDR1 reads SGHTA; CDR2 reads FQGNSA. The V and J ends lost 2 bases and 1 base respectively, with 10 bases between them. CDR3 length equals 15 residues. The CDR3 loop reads CASSLTVGRTDTQYF. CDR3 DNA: TGTGCCAGCAGCTTAACAGTGGGCCGCACAGATACGCAGTATTTT.